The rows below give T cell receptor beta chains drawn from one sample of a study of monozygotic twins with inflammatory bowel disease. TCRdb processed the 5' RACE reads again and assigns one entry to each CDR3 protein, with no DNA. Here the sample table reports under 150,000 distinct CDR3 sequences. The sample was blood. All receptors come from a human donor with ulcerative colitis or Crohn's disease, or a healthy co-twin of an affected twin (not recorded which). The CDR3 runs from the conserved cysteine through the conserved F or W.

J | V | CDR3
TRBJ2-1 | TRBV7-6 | CASSNSGAAYNEQFF
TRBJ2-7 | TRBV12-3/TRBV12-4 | CASSLAGQTYEQYF
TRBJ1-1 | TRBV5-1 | CASSLNSGTVEAFF
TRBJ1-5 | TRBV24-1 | CATRNTREGAGNQPQHF
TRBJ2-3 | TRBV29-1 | CSVGLSTDTQYF
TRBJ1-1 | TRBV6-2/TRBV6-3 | CASSYSTGGSTEAFF
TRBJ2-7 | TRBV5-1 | CASSSGPKGGGYEQYF
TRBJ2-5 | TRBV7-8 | CASSYTGTGQETQYF
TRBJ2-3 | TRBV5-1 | CASSVQGEPLTDTQYF
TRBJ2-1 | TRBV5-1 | CASSSLLAGGLDEQFF
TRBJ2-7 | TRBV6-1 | CASSPGQGSYEQYF
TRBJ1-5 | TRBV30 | CAWTRQGSSNQPQHF
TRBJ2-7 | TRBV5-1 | CASSLGQGSSYEQYF
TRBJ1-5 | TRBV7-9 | CASSAPGLQPQHF
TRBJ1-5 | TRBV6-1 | CASSPSTGDQPQHF
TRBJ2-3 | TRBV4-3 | CASSRQQELTSDTQYF
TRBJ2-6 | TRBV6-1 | CASTRDPGANVLTF
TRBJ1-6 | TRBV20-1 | CSARDGPTAPLHF
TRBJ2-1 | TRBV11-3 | CASSKRYNEQFF
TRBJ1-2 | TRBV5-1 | CASSLEAGTYYGYTF
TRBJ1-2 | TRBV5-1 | CASRDDIGYGYTF
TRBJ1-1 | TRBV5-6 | CASSLLRENTEAFF
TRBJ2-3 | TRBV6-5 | CASSYRLVAGERTDTQYF
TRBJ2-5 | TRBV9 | CASSVGTSGDGVETQYF
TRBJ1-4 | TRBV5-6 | CASSFRGGPNEKLFF
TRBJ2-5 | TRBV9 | CASSVAGVQETQYF
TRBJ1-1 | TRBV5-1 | CASSWDSTKGYTEAFF
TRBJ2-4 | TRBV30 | CAWSVGGRTKNMQYF
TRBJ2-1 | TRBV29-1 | CSAGGWASGGANEQFF
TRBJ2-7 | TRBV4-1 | CASSQAQGSGYEQYF
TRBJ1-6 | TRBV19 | CASSGLGDWAPLHF
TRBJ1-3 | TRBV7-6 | CASSLEFLQATDSGNTIYF
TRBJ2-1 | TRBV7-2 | CASSFTSGGYNEQFF
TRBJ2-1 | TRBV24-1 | CASKRGEEGEQFF
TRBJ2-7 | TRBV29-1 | CSVAWTPYEQYF
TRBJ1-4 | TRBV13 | CASSADRVREKLFF
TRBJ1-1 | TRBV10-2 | CASSDLRGGVTEAFF
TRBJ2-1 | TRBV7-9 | CASSSPGQGDNEQFF
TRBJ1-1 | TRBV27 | CASSRYMNTEAFF
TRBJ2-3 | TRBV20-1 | CSAPASGEKGDTQYF
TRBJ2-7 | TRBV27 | CASSLTGYAYEQYF
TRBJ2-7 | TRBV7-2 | CASTLARGTYEQYF
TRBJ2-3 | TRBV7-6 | CASSQASGATDTQYF
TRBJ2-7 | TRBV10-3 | CAISEPGGALNEQYF
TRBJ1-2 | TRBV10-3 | CAISGGTGLSYGYTF
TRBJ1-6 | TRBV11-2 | CASSLFGQANSPLHF
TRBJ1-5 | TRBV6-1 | CASREYLGNQPQHF